The present T cell receptor beta chain was sequenced within a study of T cell responses to AZD1222 COVID-19 vaccine. Trimming removed 8 bases from V and 2 bases from J; junction bases left unmatched: 3. This CDR3 region has 13 residues. CDR1 is LNHNV, CDR2 YYDKDF, per germline (reference sequence). In the case of this clone: No antigen is known for it.

The study's findings and limits: There were mostly white British donors and more females than males, and clonal diversity was possibly underestimated.

The assay was immunoSEQ multiplex PCR, and TCRdb's table has in-frame clones only and misses some. The sample has 150,000 to 190,000 clones, 90% to 95% seen once. The rearrangement uses TRBV15 and TRBJ2-7; TRBD1 aligns across 10 bases. This clonotype was sampled from an adult who received the AZD1222 COVID-19 vaccine. The sample in question was peripheral blood, obtained 28 days after the second AZD1222 dose. CDR3 sequence: CATSDRGPYEQYF. CDR3 DNA sequence: TGTGCCACCTCAGACAGGGGGCCCTACGAGCAGTACTTC.